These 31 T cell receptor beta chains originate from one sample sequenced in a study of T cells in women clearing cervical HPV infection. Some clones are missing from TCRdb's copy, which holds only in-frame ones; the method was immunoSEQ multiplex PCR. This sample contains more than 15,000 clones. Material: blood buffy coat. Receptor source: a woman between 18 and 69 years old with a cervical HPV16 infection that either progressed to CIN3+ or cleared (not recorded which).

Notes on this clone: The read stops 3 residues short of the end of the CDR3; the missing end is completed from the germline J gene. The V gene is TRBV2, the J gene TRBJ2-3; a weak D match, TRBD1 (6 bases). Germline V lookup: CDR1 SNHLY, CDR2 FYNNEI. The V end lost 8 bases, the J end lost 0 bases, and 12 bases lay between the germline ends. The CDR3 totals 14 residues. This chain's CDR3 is CASGGHISTDTQYF. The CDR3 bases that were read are TGTGCCAGCGGGGGACACATTAGCACAGATACG.

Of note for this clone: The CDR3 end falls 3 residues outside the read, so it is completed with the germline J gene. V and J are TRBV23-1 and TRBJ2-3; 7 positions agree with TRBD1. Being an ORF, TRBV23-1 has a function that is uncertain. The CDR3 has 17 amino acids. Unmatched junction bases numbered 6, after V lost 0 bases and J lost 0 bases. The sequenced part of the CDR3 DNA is TGCGCCAGCAGTCAATCTGGGACAGAGACTAGCACAGATACG. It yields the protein CASSQSGTETSTDT. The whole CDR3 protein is CASSQSGTETSTDTQYF.

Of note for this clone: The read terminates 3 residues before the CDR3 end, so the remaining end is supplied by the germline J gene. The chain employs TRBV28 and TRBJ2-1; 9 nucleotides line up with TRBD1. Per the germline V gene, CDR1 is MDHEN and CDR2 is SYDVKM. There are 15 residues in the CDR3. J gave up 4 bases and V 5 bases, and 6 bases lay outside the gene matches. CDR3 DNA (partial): TGTGCCAGCAGTGGGGGGGACAGGGCGTACAATGAG. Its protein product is CASSGGDRAYNE. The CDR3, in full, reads CASSGGDRAYNEQFF.

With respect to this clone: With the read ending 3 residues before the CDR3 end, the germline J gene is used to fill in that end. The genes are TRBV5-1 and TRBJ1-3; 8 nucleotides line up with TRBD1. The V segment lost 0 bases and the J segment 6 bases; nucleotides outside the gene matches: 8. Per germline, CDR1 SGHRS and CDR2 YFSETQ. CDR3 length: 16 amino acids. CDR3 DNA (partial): TGCGCCAGCAGCTTGGGGGGACAGGCGGCGGCAAACACC. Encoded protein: CASSLGGQAAANT. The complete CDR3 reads CASSLGGQAAANTIYF.

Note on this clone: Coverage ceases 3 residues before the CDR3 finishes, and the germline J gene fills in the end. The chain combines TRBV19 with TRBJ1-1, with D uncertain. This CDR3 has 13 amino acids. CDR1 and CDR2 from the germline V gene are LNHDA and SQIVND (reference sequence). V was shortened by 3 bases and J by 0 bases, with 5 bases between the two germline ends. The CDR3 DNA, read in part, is TGTGCCAGTAGTATCAAAATGAACACTGAA. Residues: CASSIKMNTE. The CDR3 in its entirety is CASSIKMNTEAFF.

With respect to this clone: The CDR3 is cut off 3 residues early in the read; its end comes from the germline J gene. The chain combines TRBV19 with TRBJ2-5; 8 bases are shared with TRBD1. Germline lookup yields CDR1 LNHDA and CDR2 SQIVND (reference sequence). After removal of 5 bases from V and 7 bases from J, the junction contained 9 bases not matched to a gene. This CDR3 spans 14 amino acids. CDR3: CASSLGQGGSTQYF. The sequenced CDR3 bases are TGTGCCAGTAGTCTCGGACAGGGCGGTTCGACC.

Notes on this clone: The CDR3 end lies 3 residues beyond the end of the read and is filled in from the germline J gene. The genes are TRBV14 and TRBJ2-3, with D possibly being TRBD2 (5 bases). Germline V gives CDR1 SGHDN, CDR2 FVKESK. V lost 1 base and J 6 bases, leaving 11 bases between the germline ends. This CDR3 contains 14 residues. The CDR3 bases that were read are TGTGCCAGCAGCCAAGTGGGCGGGTACGATACG. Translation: CASSQVGGYDT. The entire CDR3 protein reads CASSQVGGYDTQYF.

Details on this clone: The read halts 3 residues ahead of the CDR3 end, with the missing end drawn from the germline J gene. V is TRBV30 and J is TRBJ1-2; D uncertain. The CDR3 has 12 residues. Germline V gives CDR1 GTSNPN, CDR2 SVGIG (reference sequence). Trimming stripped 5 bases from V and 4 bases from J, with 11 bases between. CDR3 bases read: TGTGCCTGGTTCGGTAAACTCTATGGC. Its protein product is CAWFGKLYG. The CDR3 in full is CAWFGKLYGYTF.

CDR3 bases read: TGCGCCAGCAGCTCCCTGGGACAGGGGGCGGTCGGGGAG. This sequence encodes CASSSLGQGAVGE. The full CDR3 sequence reads CASSSLGQGAVGELFF. The chain has TRBV5-1 and TRBJ2-2; TRBD1 matches at 12 bases. The CDR3 goes on 3 residues after the read ends, and that part is filled in from the germline J gene. This CDR3 has 16 amino acids. V gave up 3 bases and J gave up 7 bases; unmatched junction bases: 7. CDR1 SGHRS and CDR2 YFSETQ come from the germline V gene.

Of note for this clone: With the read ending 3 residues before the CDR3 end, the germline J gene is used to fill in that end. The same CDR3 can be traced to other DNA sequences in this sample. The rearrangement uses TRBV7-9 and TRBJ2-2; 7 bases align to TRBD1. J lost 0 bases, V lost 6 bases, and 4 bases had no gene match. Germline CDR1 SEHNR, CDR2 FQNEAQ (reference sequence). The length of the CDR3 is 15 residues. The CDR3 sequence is CASRPGTANTGELFF. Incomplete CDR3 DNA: TGTGCCAGCAGACCCGGGACAGCGAACACCGGGGAG.

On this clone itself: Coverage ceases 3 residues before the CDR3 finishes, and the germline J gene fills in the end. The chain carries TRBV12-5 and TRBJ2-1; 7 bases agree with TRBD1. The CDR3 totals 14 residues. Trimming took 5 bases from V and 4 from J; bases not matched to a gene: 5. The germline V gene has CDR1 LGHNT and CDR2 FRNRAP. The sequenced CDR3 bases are TGTGCTAGTGGTCACCGGGACAGTTACAATGAG. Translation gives CASGHRDSYNE. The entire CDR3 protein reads CASGHRDSYNEQFF.

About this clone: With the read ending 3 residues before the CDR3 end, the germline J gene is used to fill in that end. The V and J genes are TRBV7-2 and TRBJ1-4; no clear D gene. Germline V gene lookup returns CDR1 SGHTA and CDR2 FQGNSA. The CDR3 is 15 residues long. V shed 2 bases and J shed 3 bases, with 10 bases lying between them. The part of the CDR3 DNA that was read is TGTGCCAGCAGCTTAAATCCCCAGGCTAATGAAAAA. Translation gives CASSLNPQANEK. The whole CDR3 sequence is CASSLNPQANEKLFF.

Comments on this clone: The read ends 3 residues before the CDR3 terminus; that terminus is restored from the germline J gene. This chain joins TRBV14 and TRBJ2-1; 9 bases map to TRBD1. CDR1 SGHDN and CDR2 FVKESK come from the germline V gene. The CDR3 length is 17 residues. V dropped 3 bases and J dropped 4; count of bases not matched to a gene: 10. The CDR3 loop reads CASSHAPGTGTYNEQFF. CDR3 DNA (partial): TGTGCCAGCAGCCACGCCCCCGGGACAGGGACTTACAATGAG.

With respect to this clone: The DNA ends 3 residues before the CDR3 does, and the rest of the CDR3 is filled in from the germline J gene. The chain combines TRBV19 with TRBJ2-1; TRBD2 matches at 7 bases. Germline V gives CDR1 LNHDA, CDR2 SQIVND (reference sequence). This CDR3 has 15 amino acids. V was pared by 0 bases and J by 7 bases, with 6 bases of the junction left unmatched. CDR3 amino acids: CASSIDAGASNEQFF. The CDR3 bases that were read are TGTGCCAGTAGTATAGACGCGGGAGCTTCAAATGAG.

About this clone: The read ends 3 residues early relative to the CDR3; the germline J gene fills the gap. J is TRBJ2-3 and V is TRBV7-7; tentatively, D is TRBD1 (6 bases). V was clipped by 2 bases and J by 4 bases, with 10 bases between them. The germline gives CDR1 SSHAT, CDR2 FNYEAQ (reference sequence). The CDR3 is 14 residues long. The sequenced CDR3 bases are TGTGCCAGCAGCTTAAACAGGGCTTCAGATACG. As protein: CASSLNRASDT. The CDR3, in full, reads CASSLNRASDTQYF.

The CDR3 sequence: CARQQESGYTF. Incomplete CDR3 DNA: TGTGCCAGACAACAGGAAAGTGGC. The rearrangement uses TRBV2 and TRBJ1-2; TRBD1 might be the D (5 bases). The read falls 3 residues short of the CDR3 end, and the missing part is taken from the germline J gene. The germline V gene encodes CDR1 SNHLY and CDR2 FYNNEI. CDR3 length equals 11 residues. V was clipped by 9 bases and J by 7 bases, with 12 bases between them. Filled out from reference TRBV2 and TRBJ1-2, the complete variable domain reads EPEVTQTPSHQVTQMGQEVILRCVPISNHLYFYWYRQILGQKVEFLVSFYNNEISEKSEIFDDQFSVERPDGSNFTLKIRSTKLEDSAMYFCARQQESGYTFGSGTRLTVV.

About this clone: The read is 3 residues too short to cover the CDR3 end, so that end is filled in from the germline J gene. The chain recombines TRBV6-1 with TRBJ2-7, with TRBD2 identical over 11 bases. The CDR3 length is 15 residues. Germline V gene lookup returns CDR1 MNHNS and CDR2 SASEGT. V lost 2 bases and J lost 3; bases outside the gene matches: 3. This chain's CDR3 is CASSERGLAVYEQYF. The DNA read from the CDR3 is TGTGCCAGCAGTGAACGGGGACTAGCGGTCTACGAG.

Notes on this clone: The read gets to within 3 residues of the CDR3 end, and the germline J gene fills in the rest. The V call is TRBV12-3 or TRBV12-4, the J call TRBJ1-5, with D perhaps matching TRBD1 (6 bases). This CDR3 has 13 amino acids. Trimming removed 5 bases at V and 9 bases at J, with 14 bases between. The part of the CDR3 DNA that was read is TGTGCCAGCAGTCCTGGACAGTTCCCGCCC. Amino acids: CASSPGQFPP. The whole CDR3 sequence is CASSPGQFPPQHF.

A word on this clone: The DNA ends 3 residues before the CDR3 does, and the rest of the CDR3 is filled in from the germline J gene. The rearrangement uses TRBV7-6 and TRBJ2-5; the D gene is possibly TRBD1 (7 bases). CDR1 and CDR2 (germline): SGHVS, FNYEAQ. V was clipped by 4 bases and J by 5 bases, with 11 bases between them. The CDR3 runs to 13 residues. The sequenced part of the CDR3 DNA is TGTGCCAGCAGCTCAGGGGGGCTCGAGACC. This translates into CASSSGGLET. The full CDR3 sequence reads CASSSGGLETQYF.

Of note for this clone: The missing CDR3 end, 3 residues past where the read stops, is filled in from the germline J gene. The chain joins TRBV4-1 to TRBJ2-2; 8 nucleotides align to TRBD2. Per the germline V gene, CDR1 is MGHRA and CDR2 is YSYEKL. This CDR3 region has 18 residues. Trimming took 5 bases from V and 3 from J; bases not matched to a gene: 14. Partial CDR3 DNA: TGCGCCAGCAGCGACCCGTGGCGGGAGGTTAGGGACACCGGGGAG. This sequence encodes CASSDPWREVRDTGE. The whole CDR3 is CASSDPWREVRDTGELFF.

The DNA read from the CDR3 is TGCAGTGCTCCTAGCGGGGGGGCCGGCGATGAG. Translating it yields CSAPSGGAGDE. The whole CDR3 sequence reads CSAPSGGAGDEQFF. The chain recombines TRBV20-1 with TRBJ2-1; TRBD2 matches 12 bases. The read terminates 3 residues before the CDR3 end, so the remaining end is supplied by the germline J gene. Germline V gene lookup returns CDR1 DFQATT and CDR2 SNEGSKA (reference sequence). CDR3 size: 14 residues. With V trimmed by 5 bases and J by 8 bases, 7 bases remained unmatched.

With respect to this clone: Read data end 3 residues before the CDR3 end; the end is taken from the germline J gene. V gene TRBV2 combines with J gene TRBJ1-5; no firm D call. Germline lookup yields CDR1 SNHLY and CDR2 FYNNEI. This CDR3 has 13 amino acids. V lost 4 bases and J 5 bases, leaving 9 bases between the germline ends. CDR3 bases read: TGTGCCAGCAGTGTGTACGGGGATCAGCCC. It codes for CASSVYGDQP. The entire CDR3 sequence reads CASSVYGDQPQHF.

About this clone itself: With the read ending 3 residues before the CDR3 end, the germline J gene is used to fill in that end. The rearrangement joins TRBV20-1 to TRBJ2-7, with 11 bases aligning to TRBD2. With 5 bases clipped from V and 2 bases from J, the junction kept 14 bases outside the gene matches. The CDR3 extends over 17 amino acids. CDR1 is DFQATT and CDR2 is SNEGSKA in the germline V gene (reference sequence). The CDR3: CSASGTSGSPMTYEQYF. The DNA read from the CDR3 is TGCAGTGCTTCCGGGACTAGCGGTTCTCCGATGACCTACGAG.

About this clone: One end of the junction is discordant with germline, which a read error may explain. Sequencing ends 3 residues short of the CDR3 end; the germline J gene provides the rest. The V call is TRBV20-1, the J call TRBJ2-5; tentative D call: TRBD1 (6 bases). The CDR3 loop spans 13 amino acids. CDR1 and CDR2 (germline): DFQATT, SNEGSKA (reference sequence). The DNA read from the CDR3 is TGCAGTGCTGGAGACAGGCCCCAAGAGACC. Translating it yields CSAGDRPQET. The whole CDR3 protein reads CSAGDRPQETQYF.

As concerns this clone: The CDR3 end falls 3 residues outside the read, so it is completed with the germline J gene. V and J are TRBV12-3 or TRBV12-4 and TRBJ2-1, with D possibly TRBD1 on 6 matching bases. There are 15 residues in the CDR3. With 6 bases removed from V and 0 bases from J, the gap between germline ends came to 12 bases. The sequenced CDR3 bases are TGTGCCAGCAGACAGGGACATAGCTCCTACAATGAG. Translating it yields CASRQGHSSYNE. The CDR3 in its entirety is CASRQGHSSYNEQFF.

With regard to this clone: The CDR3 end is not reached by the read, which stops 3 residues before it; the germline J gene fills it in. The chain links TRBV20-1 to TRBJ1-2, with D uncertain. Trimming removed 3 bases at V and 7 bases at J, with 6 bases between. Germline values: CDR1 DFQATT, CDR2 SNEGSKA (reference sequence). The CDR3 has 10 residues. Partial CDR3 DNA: TGCAGTGCTAGTGAGGGTGGC. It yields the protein CSASEGG. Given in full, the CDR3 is CSASEGGYTF.

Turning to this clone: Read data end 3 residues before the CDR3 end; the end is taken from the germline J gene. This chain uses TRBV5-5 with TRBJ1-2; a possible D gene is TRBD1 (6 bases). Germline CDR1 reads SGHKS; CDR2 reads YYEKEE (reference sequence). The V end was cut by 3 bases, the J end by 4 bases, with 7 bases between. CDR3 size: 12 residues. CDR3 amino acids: CASSSGAYGYTF. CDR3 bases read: TGTGCCAGCAGCTCAGGGGCCTATGGC. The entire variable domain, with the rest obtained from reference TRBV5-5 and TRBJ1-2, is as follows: DAGVTQSPTHLIKTRGQQVTLRCSPISGHKSVSWYQQVLGQGPQFIFQYYEKEERGRGNFPDRFSARQFPNYSSELNVNALLLGDSALYLCASSSGAYGYTFGSGTRLTVV.

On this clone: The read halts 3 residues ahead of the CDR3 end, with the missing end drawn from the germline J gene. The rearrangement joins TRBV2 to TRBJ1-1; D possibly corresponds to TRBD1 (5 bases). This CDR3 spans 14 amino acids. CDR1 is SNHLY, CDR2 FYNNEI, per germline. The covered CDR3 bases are TGTGCCAGCAAGACCGGGACTAGTCGGACGCTG. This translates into CASKTGTSRTL. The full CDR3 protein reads CASKTGTSRTLAFF.

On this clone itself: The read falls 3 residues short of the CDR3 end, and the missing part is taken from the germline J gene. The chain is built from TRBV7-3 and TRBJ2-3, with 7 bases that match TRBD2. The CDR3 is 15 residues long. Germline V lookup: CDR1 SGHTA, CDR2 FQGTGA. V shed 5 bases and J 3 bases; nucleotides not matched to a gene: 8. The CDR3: CASSAQWGGTDTQYF. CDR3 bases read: TGTGCCAGCAGCGCGCAATGGGGGGGAACAGATACG.

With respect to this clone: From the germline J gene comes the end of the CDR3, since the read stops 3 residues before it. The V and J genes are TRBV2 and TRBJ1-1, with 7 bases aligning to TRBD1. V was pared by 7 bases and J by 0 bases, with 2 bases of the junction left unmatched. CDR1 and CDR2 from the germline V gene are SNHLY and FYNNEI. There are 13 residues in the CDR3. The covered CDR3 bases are TGTGCCAGCATGGGACAGATGAACACTGAA. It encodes CASMGQMNTE. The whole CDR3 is CASMGQMNTEAFF.

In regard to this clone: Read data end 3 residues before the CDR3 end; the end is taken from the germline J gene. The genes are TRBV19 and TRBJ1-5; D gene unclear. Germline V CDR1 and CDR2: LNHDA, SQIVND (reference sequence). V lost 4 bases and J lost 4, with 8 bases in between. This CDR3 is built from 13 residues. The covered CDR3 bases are TGTGCCAGTAGTACGCAGAGAAATCAGCCC. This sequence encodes CASSTQRNQP. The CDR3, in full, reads CASSTQRNQPQHF.